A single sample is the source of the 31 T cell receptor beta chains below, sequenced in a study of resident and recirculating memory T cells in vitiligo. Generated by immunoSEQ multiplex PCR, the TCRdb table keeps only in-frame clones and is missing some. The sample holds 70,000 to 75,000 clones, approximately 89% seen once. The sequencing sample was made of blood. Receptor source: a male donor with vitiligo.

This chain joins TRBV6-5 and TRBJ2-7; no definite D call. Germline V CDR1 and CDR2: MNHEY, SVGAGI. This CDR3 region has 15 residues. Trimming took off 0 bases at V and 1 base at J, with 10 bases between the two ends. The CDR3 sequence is CASSYSSAFSYEQYF. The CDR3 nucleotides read TGTGCCAGCAGTTACTCTTCAGCGTTTTCCTACGAGCAGTACTTC.

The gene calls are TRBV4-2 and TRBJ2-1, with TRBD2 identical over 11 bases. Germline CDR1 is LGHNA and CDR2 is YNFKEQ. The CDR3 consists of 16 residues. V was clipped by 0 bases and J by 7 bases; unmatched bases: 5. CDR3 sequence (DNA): TGTGCCAGCAGCCAAGACCTTAGCGGGGGGGCTAATGAGCAGTTCTTC. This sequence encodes CASSQDLSGGANEQFF.

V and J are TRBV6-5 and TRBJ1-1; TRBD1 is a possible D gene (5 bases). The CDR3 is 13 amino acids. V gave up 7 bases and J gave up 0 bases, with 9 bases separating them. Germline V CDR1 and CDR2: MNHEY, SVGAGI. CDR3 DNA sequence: TGTGCCAGCAAGCGGGGCCTGAACACTGAAGCTTTCTTT. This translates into CASKRGLNTEAFF.

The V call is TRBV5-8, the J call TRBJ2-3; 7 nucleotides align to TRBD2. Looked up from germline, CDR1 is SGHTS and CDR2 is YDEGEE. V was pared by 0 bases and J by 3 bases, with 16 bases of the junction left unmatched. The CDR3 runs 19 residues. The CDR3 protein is CASSLGMTSWAPGTDTQYF. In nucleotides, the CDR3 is TGTGCCAGCAGCTTGGGCATGACTAGCTGGGCCCCAGGTACAGATACGCAGTATTTT.

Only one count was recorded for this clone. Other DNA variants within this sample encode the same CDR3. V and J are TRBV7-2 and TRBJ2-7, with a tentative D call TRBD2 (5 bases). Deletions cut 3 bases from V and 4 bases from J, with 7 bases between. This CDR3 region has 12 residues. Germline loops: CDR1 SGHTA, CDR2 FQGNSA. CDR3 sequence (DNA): TGTGCCAGCAGCTTCGGGGTGTACGAGCAGTACTTC. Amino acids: CASSFGVYEQYF.

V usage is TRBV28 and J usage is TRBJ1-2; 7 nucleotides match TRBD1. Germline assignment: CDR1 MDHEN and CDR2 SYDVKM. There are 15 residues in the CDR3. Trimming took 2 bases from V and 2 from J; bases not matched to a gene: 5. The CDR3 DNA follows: TGTGCCAGCAGTTTAACAGGGGCGCGAAACTATGGCTACACCTTC. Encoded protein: CASSLTGARNYGYTF.

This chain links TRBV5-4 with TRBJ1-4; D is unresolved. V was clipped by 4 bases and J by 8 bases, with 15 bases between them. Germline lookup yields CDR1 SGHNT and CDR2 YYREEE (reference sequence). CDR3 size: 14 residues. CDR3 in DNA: TGTGCCAGCAGCCTAGCGGGCGGGAGGGAAAAACTGTTTTTT. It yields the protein CASSLAGGREKLFF. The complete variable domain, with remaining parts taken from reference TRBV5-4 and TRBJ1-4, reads ETGVTQSPTHLIKTRGQQVTLRCSSQSGHNTVSWYQQALGQGPQFIFQYYREEENGRGNFPPRFSGLQFPNYSSELNVNALELDDSALYLCASSLAGGREKLFFGSGTQLSVL.

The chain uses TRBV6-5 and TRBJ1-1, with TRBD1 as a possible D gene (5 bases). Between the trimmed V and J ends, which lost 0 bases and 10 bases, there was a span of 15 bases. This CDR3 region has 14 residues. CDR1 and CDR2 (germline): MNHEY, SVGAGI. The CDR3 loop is CASSYSIGGGVAFF. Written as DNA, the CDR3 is TGTGCCAGCAGTTACTCGATTGGGGGAGGGGTAGCTTTCTTT.

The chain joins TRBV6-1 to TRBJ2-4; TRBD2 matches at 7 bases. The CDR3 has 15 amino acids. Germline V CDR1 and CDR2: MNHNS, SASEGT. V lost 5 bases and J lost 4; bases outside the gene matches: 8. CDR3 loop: CASSSNQGGKNIQYF. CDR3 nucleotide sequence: TGTGCCAGCAGTTCCAACCAGGGAGGGAAAAACATTCAGTACTTC.

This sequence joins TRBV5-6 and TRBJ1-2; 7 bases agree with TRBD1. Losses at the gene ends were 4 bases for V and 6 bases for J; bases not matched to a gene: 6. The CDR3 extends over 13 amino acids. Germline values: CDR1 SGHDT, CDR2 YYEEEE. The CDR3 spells CASSLWTGDGYTF. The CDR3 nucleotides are TGTGCCAGCAGCCTCTGGACAGGAGATGGCTACACCTTC.

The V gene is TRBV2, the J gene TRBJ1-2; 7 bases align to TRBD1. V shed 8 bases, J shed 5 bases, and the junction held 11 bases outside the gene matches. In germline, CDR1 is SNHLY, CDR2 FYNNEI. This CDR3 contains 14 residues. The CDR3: CASGGDSGKYGYTF. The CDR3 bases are TGTGCCAGCGGCGGGGACAGTGGGAAATATGGCTACACCTTC.

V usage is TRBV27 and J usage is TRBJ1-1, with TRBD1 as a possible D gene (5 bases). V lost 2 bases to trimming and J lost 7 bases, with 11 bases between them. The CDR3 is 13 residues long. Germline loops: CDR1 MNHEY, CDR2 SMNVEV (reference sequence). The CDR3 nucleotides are TGTGCCAGCAGTTTACAGGGTGAGGATGAAGCTTTCTTT. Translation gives CASSLQGEDEAFF.

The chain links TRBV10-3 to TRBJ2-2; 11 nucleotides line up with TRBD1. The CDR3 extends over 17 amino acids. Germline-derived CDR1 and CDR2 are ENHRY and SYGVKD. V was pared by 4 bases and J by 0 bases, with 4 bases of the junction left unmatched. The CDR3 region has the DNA TGTGCCATCAGTGTCGGACAGGGGGCCCCGAACACCGGGGAGCTGTTTTTT. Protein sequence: CAISVGQGAPNTGELFF.

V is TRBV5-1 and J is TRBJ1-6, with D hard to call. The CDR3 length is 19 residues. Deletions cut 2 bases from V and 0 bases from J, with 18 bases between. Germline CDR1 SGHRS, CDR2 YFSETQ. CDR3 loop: CASSLTVGLLGSYNSPLHF. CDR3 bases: TGCGCCAGCAGCTTAACCGTTGGACTTTTGGGCTCCTATAATTCACCCCTCCACTTT.

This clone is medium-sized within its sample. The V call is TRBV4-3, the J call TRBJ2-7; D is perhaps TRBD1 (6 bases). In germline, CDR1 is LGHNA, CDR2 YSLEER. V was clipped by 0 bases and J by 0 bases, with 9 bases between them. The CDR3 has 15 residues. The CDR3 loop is CASSQEETGSYEQYF. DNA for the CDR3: TGCGCCAGCAGCCAAGAGGAGACAGGCTCCTACGAGCAGTACTTC.

The CDR3 DNA reads as TGTGCCAGCAGTCGAACAACCAGGGCGCAGCCCCAGCATTTT. It translates to CASSRTTRAQPQHF. The chain has TRBV28 and TRBJ1-5; TRBD1 might be the D (5 bases). V was clipped by 5 bases and J by 7 bases, with 15 bases between them. Per germline, CDR1 MDHEN and CDR2 SYDVKM. This CDR3 contains 14 residues.

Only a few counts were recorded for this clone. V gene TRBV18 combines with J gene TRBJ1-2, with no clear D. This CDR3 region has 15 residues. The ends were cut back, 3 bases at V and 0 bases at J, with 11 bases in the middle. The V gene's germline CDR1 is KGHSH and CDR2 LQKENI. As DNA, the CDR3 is TGTGCCAGCTCACCCGGCGACACGTCTAACTATGGCTACACCTTC. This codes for CASSPGDTSNYGYTF.

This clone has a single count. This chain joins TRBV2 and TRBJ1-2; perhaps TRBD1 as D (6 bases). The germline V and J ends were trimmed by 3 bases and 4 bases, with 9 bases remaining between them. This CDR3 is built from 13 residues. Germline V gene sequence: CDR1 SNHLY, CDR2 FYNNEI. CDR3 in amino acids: CASSDGQFYGYTF. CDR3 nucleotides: TGTGCCAGCAGTGACGGACAGTTCTATGGCTACACCTTC.

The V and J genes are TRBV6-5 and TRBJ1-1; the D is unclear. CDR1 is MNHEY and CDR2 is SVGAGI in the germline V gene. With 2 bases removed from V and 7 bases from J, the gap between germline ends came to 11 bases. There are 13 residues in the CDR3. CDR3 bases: TGTGCCAGCAGTTACACGCACCGGGGTGAAGCTTTCTTT. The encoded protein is CASSYTHRGEAFF.

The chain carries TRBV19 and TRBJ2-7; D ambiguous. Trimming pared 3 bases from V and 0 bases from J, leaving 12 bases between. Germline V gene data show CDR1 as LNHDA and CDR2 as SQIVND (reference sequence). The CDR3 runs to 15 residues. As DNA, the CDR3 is TGTGCCAGTAGTATCGGCGGTATTTTCTCCTACGAGCAGTACTTC. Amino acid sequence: CASSIGGIFSYEQYF.

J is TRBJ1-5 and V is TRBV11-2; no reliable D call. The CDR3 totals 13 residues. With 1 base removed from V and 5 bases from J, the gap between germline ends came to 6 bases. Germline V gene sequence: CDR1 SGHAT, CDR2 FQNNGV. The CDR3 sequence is CASSLGGHQPQHF. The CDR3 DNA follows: TGTGCCAGCAGCTTAGGAGGGCATCAGCCCCAGCATTTT. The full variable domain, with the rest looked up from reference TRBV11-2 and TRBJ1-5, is EAGVAQSPRYKIIEKRQSVAFWCNPISGHATLYWYQQILGQGPKLLIQFQNNGVVDDSQLPKDRFSAERLKGVDSTLKIQPAKLEDSAVYLCASSLGGHQPQHFGDGTRLSIL.

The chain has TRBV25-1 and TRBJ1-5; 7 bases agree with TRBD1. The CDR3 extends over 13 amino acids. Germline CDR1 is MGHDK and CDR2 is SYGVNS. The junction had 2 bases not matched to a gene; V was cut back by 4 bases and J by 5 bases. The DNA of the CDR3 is TGTGCCAGCAGTGTGCAGGGGGATCAGCCCCAGCATTTT. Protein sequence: CASSVQGDQPQHF.

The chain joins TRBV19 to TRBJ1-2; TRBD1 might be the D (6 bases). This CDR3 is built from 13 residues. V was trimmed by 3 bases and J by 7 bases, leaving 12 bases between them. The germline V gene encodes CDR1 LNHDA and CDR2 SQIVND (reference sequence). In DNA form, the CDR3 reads TGTGCCAGTAGTATTGAGGGGGAGCGTGGCTACACCTTC. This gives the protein CASSIEGERGYTF.

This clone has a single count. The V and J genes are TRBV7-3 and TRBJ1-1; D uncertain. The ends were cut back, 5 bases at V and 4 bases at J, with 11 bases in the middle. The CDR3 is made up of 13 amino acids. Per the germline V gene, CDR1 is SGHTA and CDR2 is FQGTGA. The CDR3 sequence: CASSRDKVTEAFF. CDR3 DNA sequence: TGTGCCAGCAGCCGCGACAAAGTCACTGAAGCTTTCTTT.

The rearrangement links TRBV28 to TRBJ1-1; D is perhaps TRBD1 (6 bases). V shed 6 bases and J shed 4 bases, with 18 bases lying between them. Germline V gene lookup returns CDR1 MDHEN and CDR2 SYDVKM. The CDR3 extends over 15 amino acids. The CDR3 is CASSPQGGGSTEAFF. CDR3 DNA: TGTGCCAGCAGCCCACAGGGAGGGGGGAGCACTGAAGCTTTCTTT. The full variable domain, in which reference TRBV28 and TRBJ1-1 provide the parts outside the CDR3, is DVKVTQSSRYLVKRTGEKVFLECVQDMDHENMFWYRQDPGLGLRLIYFSYDVKMKEKGDIPEGYSVSREKKERFSLILESASTNQTSMYLCASSPQGGGSTEAFFGQGTRLTVV.

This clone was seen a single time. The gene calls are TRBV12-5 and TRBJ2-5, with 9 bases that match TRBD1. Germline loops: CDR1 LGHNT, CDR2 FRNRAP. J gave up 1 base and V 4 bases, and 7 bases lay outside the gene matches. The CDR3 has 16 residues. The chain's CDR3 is CASGSGDREGQETQYF. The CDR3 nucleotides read TGTGCTAGTGGTTCGGGGGACAGGGAGGGCCAAGAGACCCAGTACTTC.

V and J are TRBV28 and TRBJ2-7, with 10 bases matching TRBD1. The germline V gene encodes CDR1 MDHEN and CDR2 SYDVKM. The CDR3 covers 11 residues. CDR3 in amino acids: CGAGQGDEQYF. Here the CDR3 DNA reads TGTGGGGCAGGACAGGGGGACGAGCAGTACTTC. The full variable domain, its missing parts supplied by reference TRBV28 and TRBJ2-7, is DVKVTQSSRYLVKRTGEKVFLECVQDMDHENMFWYRQDPGLGLRLIYFSYDVKMKEKGDIPEGYSVSREKKERFSLILESASTNQTSMYLCGAGQGDEQYFGPGTRLTVT.

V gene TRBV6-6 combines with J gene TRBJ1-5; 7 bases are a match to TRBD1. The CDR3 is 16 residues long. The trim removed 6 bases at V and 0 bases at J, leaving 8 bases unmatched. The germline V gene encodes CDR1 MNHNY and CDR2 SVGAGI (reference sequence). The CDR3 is CASRGTVRDSNQPQHF. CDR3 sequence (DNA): TGTGCCAGCAGGGGGACAGTGCGAGATAGCAATCAGCCCCAGCATTTT.

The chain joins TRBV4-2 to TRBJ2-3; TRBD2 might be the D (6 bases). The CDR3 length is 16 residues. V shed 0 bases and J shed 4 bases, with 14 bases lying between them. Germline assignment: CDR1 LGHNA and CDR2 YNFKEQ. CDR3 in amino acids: CASSQDAPGEADTQYF. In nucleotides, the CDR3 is TGTGCCAGCAGCCAAGACGCCCCGGGGGAGGCAGATACGCAGTATTTT.

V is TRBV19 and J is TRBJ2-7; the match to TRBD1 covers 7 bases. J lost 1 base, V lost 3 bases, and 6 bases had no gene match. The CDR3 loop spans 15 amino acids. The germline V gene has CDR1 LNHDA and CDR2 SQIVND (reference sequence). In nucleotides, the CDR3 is TGTGCCAGTAGTATCGCCACAGGGGAATCCTACGAGCAGTACTTC. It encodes CASSIATGESYEQYF. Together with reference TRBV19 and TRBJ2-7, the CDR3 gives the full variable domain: DGGITQSPKYLFRKEGQNVTLSCEQNLNHDAMYWYRQDPGQGLRLIYYSQIVNDFQKGDIAEGYSVSREKKESFPLTVTSAQKNPTAFYLCASSIATGESYEQYFGPGTRLTVT.

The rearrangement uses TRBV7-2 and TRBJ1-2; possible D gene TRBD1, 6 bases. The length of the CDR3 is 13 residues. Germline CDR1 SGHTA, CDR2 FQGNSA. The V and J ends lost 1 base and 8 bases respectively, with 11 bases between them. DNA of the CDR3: TGTGCCAGCAGCTTAGAACAGGGAATCGGCTACACCTTC. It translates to CASSLEQGIGYTF.